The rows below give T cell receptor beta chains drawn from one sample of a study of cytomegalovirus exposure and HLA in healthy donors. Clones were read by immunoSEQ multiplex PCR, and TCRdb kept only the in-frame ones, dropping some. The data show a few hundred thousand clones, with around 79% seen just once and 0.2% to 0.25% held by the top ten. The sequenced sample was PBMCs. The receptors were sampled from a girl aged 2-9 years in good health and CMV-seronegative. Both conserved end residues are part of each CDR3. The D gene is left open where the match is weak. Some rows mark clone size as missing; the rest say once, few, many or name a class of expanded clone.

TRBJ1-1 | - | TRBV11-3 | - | CASSLGGNTEAFF | TGTGCCAGCAGCTTAGGCGGAAACACTGAAGCTTTCTTT
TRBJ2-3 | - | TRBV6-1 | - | CASGGVGPDTQYF | TGTGCCAGCGGCGGGGTGGGGCCAGATACGCAGTATTTT
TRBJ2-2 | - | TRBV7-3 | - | CASSLGYTGSTGELFF | TGTGCCAGCAGCCTAGGGTACACAGGGAGCACCGGGGAGCTGTTTTTT
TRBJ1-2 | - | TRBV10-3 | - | CAIQTDLANGYTF | TGTGCCATACAGACAGACCTAGCGAATGGCTACACCTTC
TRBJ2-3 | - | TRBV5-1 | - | CASSLWQTDTQYF | TGCGCCAGCAGCTTGTGGCAGACAGATACGCAGTATTTT
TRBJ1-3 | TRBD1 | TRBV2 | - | CASSEDRGPGNTIYF | TGTGCCAGCAGCGAGGACAGGGGGCCAGGAAACACCATATATTTT
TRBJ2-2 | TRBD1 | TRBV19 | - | CASRGTGIAGELFF | TGTGCCAGTAGGGGGACAGGGATTGCCGGGGAGCTGTTTTTT
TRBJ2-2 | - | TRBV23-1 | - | CASSKLGNTGELFF | TGCGCCAGCAGTAAACTAGGGAACACCGGGGAGCTGTTTTTT
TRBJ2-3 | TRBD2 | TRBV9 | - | CASSVSPSGRSTDTQYF | TGTGCCAGCAGCGTATCTCCTAGCGGGAGGAGTACAGATACGCAGTATTTT
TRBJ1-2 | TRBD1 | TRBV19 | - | CASSLQGRTGGYTF | TGTGCCAGTAGCCTACAGGGGCGAACCGGGGGCTACACCTTC
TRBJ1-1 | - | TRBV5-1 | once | CASSLAAGVYTEAFF | TGCGCCAGCAGCTTGGCAGCGGGAGTTTACACTGAAGCTTTCTTT
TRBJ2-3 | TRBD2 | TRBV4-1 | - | CASSLWGLAGNTDTQYF | TGCGCCAGCAGCCTCTGGGGACTAGCGGGAAACACAGATACGCAGTATTTT
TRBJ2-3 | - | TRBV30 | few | CAWSSGLLGTDTQYF | TGTGCCTGGAGCTCCGGACTCCTTGGGACAGATACGCAGTATTTT
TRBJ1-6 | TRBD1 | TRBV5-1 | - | CASSFGQGAGSPLHF | TGCGCCAGCAGCTTTGGACAGGGGGCTGGTTCACCCCTCCACTTT
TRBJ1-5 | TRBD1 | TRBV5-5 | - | CASSHGTAEIEPQHF | TGTGCCAGCAGCCACGGGACAGCCGAGATTGAGCCCCAGCATTTT
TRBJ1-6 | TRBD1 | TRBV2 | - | CASRGTGTYSPLHF | TGTGCCAGCAGGGGGACAGGAACCTATTCACCCCTCCACTTT
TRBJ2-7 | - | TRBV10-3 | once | CAISESKQGPYEQYF | TGTGCCATCAGTGAGTCCAAGCAGGGCCCCTACGAGCAGTACTTC
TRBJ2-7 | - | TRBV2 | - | CASRADSYEQYF | TGTGCCAGCAGGGCAGACAGCTACGAGCAGTACTTC
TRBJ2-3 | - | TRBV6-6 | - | CASSYSAGGTDTQYF | TGTGCCAGCAGTTACTCGGCAGGGGGCACAGATACGCAGTATTTT
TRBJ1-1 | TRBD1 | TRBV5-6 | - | CASRLNRGRAEAFF | TGTGCCAGCAGATTGAACAGGGGTAGGGCTGAAGCTTTCTTT
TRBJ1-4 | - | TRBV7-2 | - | CASSLLMVPTKLFF | TGTGCCAGCAGCTTATTAATGGTCCCTACTAAACTGTTTTTT
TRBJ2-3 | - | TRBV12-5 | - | CASRPSGGDTQYF | TGTGCTAGTCGGCCTAGTGGGGGGGATACGCAGTATTTT
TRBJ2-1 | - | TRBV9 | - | CASSVANIRAYNEQFF | TGTGCCAGCAGCGTAGCTAATATCCGGGCCTACAATGAGCAGTTCTTC
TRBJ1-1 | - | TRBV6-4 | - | CASSDTANTEAFF | TGTGCCAGCAGTGACACAGCTAACACTGAAGCTTTCTTT
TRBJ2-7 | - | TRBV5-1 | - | CASSLSIQSRGDEQYF | TGCGCCAGCAGCTTGTCAATACAGTCCAGGGGTGACGAGCAGTACTTC
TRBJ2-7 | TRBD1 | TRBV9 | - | CASTPGQGDEQYF | TGTGCCAGCACACCGGGGCAGGGGGACGAGCAGTACTTC
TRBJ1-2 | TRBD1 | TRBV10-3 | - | CAISESGPGTGDRHGYTF | TGTGCCATCAGTGAGTCCGGGCCGGGGACAGGGGATCGACATGGCTACACCTTC
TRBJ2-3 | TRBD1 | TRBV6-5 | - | CASSYSRGHTNTQYF | TGTGCCAGCAGTTACTCCAGGGGGCACACAAATACGCAGTATTTT
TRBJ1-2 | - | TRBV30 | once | CAWSGTYYGYTF | TGTGCCTGGAGCGGGACTTACTATGGCTACACCTTC
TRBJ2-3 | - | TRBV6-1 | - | CASSEGARGNTQYF | TGTGCCAGCAGTGAAGGAGCCAGGGGAAATACGCAGTATTTT
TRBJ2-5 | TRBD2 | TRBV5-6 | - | CASSLSGTRETQYF | TGTGCCAGCAGCTTGTCTGGGACTAGGGAGACCCAGTACTTC
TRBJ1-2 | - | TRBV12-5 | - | CASGLVGPGPDYGYTF | TGTGCTAGTGGTTTGGTAGGCCCAGGGCCGGACTATGGCTACACCTTC
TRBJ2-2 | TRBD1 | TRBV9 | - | CASRSRKGAHTGELFF | TGTGCCAGCAGAAGCCGCAAGGGGGCGCACACCGGGGAGCTGTTTTTT
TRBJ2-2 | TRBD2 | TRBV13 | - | CASSISGSGAGELFF | TGTGCCAGCAGTATTAGCGGGAGTGGGGCCGGGGAGCTGTTTTTT
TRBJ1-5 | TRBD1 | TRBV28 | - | CASSSGTGGFYSNQPQHF | TGTGCCAGCAGCTCCGGGACAGGGGGCTTCTATAGCAATCAGCCCCAGCATTTT
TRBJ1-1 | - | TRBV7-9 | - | CASSFQGLNTEAFF | TGTGCCAGCAGCTTCCAGGGGTTAAACACTGAAGCTTTCTTT
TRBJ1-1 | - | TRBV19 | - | CASSKFLGNTEAFF | TGTGCCAGTAGTAAGTTCCTCGGGAACACTGAAGCTTTCTTT
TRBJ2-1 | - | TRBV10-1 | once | CASSDHEASGYNEQFF | TGCGCCAGCAGTGACCATGAGGCTTCGGGGTACAATGAGCAGTTCTTC
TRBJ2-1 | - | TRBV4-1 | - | CASSQDLGGAVSYNEQFF | TGCGCCAGCAGCCAAGATCTGGGGGGGGCTGTCTCCTACAATGAGCAGTTCTTC
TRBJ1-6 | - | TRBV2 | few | CASSPGQPTNSPLHF | TGTGCCAGCAGTCCCGGACAGCCCACTAATTCACCCCTCCACTTT
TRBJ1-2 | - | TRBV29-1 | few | CSVRGSSNYGYTF | TGCAGCGTCCGTGGGAGCTCTAACTATGGCTACACCTTC